This T cell receptor beta chain was sequenced for a study of regulatory T cells in long-lasting Graves disease. CDR1 is MDHEN, CDR2 SYDVKM, per germline. The V and J ends lost 1 base and 0 bases respectively, with 18 bases between them. The CDR3 runs 18 residues. The time point: newly diagnosed GD, antithyroid drugs for less than 3 months. With RNA extracted from PBMCs as input, the TCR library was made. The authors built TCR beta libraries using iRepertoire HTBI primers and Arm-PCR of CDR3 regions. TCRdb re-called the multiplex PCR reads through MiXCR, storing one row per CDR3 protein. The sample holds approximately 540,000 distinct CDR3 sequences, more than 10% seen once. These data were likewise used in another study, on T cells in Graves' hyperthyroidism and ophthalmopathy.

The origin of this receptor is a woman aged 25 to 39 with Graves disease. The sequencing here drew on peripheral blood mononuclear cells (PBMCs), taken at new diagnosis, from a patient treated with antithyroid drugs. The chain links TRBV28 to TRBJ1-1; possibly TRBD1 for D (6 bases). The CDR3 DNA is TGTGCCAGCAGTTTATTTCCCCGACAGGTCTCCATGAACACTGAAGCTTTCTTT. Encoded protein: CASSLFPRQVSMNTEAFF.